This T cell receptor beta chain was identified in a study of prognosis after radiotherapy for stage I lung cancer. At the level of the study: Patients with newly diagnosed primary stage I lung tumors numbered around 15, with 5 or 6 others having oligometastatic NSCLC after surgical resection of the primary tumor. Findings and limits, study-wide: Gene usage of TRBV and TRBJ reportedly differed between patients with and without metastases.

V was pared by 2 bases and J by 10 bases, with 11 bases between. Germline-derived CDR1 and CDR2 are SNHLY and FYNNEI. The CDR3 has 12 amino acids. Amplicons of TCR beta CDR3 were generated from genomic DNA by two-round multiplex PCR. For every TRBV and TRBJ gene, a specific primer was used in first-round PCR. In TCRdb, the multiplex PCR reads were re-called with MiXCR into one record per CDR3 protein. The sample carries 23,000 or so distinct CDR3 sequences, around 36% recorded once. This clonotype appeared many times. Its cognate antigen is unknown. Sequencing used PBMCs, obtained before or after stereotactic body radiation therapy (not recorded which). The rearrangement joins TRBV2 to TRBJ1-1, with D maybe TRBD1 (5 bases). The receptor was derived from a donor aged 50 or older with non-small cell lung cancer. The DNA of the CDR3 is TGTGCCAGCAGTGAATTAGTGGGGGGAGCTTTCTTT. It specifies CASSELVGGAFF. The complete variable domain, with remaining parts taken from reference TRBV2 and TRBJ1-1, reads EPEVTQTPSHQVTQMGQEVILRCVPISNHLYFYWYRQILGQKVEFLVSFYNNEISEKSEIFDDQFSVERPDGSNFTLKIRSTKLEDSAMYFCASSELVGGAFFGQGTRLTVV.